This TCR beta chain appears in the sequencing data of a study of shared clonotypes between healthy human individuals. On the study more broadly: In total, the donors were two women and a few men aged 18 to 49.

V was pared by 9 bases and J by 0 bases, with 15 bases between. Looked up from germline, CDR1 is LNHDA and CDR2 is SQIVND (reference sequence). The CDR3 has 15 residues. Data came from immunoSEQ multiplex PCR; TCRdb stores just in-frame clones and leaves some out. The table shows over 400,000 clones, with around 85% occurring only once. Input material: PBMCs. This sequence joins TRBV19 and TRBJ1-3; D gene unclear. The sequence derives from a woman aged 40 to 55 in good health. Some clones in this sample may be carry-over from other donors' samples. For the CDR3, the DNA is TGTGCCAGCCACACCCCGACGGCCTCTGGAAACACCATATATTTT. Its translation is CASHTPTASGNTIYF.